This T cell receptor beta chain was sequenced in a study of cytomegalovirus exposure and HLA in healthy donors. Study results and caveats: There were several of the most significant clusters that appeared linked to common viral pathogens in a later analysis. A later analysis reportedly found that, within productive TCRs, an Asian-associated ancestry cluster had fewer N-insertions than the mean observed across the roughly 630 donors.

PCR primers comprised 60 Vbeta and 13 Jbeta primers. Clones were read by immunoSEQ multiplex PCR, and TCRdb kept only the in-frame ones, dropping some. The sample's table shows approximately 110,000 clones. Germline V gene sequence: CDR1 SGHVS, CDR2 FNYEAQ. V was clipped by 3 bases and J by 6 bases, with 14 bases between them. This CDR3 is built from 15 residues. Comments on this clone: Its antigen is still unknown.

Sequenced sample: PBMCs. The sequence came from a man between 35 and 55 years old in good health and CMV-seronegative. The chain uses TRBV7-6 and TRBJ2-2; D might be TRBD2 (6 bases). CDR3 loop: CASSLTRAKAGELFF. CDR3 nucleotide sequence: TGTGCCAGCAGCTTGACTAGGGCTAAGGCCGGGGAGCTGTTTTTT.